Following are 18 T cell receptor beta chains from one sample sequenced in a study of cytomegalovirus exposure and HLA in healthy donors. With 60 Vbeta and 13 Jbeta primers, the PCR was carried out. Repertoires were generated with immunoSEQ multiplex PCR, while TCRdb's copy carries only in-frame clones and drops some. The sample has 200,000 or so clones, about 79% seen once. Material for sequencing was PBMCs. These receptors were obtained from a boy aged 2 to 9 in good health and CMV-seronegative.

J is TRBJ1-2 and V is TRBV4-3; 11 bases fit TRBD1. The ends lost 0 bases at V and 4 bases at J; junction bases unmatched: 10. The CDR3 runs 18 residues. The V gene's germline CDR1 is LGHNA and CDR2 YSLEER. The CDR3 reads CASSQELGQGAPSYGYTF. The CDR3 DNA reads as TGCGCCAGCAGCCAAGAATTAGGACAGGGGGCCCCTAGCTATGGCTACACCTTC.

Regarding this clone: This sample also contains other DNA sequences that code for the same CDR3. This CDR3 is CASSPQGSGNTIYF. CDR3 bases: TGTGCCAGCTCACCGCAGGGGTCTGGAAACACCATATATTTT. The chain links TRBV18 to TRBJ1-3; possible D gene TRBD1, 6 bases. The CDR3 is made up of 14 amino acids. Germline V CDR1 and CDR2: KGHSH, LQKENI. V gave up 3 bases and J gave up 1 base, with 7 bases separating them.

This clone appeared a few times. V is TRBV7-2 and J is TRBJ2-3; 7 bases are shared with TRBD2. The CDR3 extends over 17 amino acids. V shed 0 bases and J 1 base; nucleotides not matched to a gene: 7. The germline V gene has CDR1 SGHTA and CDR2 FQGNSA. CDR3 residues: CASSLALVAGGTDTQYF. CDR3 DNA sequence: TGTGCCAGCAGCTTAGCGCTAGTTGCGGGGGGCACAGATACGCAGTATTTT.

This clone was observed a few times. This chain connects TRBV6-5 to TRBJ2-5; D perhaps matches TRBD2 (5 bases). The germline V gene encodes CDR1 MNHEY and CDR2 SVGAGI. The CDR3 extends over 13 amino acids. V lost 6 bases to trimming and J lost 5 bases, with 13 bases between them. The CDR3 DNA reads TGTGCCAGCAGCTCCGGCTGGAGGGAGACCCAGTACTTC. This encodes CASSSGWRETQYF.

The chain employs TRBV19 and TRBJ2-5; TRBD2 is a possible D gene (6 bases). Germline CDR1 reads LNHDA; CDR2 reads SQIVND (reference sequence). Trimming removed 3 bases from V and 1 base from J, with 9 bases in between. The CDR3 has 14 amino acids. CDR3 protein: CASSIMGGQETQYF. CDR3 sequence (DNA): TGTGCCAGTAGTATCATGGGGGGCCAAGAGACCCAGTACTTC.

This CDR3 reads CASSQGGSGGAREQYF. The CDR3, as DNA: TGTGCCAGCAGCCAAGGAGGTAGCGGGGGGGCTCGGGAGCAGTACTTC. V gene TRBV9 combines with J gene TRBJ2-7, with 11 bases aligning to TRBD2. CDR1 is SGDLS, CDR2 YYNGEE, per germline. The trim removed 4 bases at V and 7 bases at J, leaving 13 bases unmatched. The CDR3 loop spans 16 amino acids.

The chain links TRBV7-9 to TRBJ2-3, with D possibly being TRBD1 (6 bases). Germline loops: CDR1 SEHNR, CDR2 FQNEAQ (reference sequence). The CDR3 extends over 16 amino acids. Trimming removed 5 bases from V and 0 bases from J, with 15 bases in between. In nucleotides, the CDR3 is TGTGCCAGCAGCCCTCGGTCGACAGGCAGCACAGATACGCAGTATTTT. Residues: CASSPRSTGSTDTQYF.

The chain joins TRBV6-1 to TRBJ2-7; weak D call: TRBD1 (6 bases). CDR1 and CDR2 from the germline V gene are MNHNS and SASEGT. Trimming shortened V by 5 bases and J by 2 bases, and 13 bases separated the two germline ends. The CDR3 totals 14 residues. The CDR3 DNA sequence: TGTGCCAGCAGTCAAACGGACAGACCCTACGAGCAGTACTTC. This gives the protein CASSQTDRPYEQYF.

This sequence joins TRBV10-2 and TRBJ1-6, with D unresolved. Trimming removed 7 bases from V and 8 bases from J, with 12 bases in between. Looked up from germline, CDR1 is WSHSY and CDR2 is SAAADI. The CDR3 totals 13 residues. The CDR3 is CASNPLVHSPLHF. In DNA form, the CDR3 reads TGCGCCAGCAACCCACTTGTACATTCACCCCTCCACTTT.

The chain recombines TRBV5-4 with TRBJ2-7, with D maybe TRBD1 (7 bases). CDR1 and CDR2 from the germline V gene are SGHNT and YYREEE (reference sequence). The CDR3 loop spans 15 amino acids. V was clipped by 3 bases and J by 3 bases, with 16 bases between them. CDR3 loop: CASSWGDRSNYEQYF. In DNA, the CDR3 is TGTGCCAGCAGCTGGGGGGACAGATCAAACTACGAGCAGTACTTC.

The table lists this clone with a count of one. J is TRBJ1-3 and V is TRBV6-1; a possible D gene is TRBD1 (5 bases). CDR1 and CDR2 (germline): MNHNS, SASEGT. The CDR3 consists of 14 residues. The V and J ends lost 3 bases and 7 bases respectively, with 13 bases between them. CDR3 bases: TGTGCCAGCAGTGAGCGGGAGGAGGGGAACACCATATATTTT. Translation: CASSEREEGNTIYF.

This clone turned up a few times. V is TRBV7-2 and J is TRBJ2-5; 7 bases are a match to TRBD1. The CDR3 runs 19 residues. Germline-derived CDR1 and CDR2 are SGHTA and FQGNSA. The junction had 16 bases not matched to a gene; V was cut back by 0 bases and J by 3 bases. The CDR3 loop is CASSLARNTTGVGKETQYF. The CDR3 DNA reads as TGTGCCAGCAGCTTAGCCAGGAACACAACAGGGGTAGGCAAAGAGACCCAGTACTTC.

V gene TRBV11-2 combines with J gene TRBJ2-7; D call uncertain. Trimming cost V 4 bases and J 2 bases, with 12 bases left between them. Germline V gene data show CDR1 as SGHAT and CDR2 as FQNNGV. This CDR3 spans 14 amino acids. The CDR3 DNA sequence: TGTGCCAGCAGCTCGCTCAGCCGGGCCTACGAGCAGTACTTC. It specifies CASSSLSRAYEQYF.

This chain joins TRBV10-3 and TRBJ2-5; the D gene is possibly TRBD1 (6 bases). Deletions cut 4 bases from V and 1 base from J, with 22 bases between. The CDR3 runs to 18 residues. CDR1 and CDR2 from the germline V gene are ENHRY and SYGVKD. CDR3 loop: CAISAGPARDKGQETQYF. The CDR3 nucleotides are TGTGCCATCAGTGCAGGGCCCGCCCGGGACAAGGGCCAAGAGACCCAGTACTTC.

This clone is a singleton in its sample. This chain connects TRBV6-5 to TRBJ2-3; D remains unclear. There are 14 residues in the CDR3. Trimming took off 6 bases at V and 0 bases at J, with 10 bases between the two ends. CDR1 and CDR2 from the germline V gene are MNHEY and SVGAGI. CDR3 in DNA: TGTGCCAGCAGACTGTCCGCTAGCACAGATACGCAGTATTTT. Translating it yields CASRLSASTDTQYF.

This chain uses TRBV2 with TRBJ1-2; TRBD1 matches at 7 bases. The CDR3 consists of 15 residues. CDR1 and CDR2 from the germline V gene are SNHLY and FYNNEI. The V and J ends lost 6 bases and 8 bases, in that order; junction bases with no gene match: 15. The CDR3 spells CASRPDEGQRNGYTF. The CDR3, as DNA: TGTGCCAGCAGGCCCGACGAGGGACAGAGGAACGGCTACACCTTC. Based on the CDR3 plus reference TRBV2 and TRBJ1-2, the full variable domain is EPEVTQTPSHQVTQMGQEVILRCVPISNHLYFYWYRQILGQKVEFLVSFYNNEISEKSEIFDDQFSVERPDGSNFTLKIRSTKLEDSAMYFCASRPDEGQRNGYTFGSGTRLTVV.

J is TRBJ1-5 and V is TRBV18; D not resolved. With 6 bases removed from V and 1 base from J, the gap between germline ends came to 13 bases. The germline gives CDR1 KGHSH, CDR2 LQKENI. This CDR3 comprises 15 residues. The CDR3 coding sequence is TGTGCCAGCTCGCACCGAGAGGCGAGCAATCAGCCCCAGCATTTT. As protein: CASSHREASNQPQHF.

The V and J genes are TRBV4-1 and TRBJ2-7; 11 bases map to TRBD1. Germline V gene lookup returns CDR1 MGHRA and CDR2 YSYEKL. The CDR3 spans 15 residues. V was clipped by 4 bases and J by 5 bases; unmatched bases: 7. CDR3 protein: CASSPGTGGIDEQYF. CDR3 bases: TGCGCCAGCAGCCCCGGGACAGGGGGAATCGACGAGCAGTACTTC.